This TCR beta chain was identified during a study of blood T cell repertoires in COVID-19. The germline V and J ends were trimmed by 3 bases and 0 bases, with 13 bases remaining between them. The CDR3 totals 16 residues. CDR1 and CDR2 (germline): SGDLS, YYNGEE. TCRdb keeps only in-frame clones here, not all; method: immunoSEQ multiplex PCR. The sample yields 80,000 to 100,000 clones, around 90% seen once. This rearrangement joins TRBV9 to TRBJ1-3; weak D call: TRBD1 (5 bases). The origin of this receptor is a woman aged 50 to 65 with active or convalescent COVID-19. The specimen was peripheral blood. CDR3 nucleotides: TGTGCCAGCAGCGGACCGGGACTTAGCTCTGGAAACACCATATATTTT. Protein: CASSGPGLSSGNTIYF.